This TCR beta chain was sequenced for a study of blood T cell repertoires in COVID-19. Per the study methods: Reference gene primer amplification in the assay estimated nucleated cell counts. Data came from immunoSEQ multiplex PCR; TCRdb stores just in-frame clones and leaves some out. The V and J calls and the clone size are those of that table, but D and trimming were determined from the DNA. Here the sample spans under 130,000 clones, 88% being singletons. The V gene lost 4 bases and the J gene lost 1 base, with 14 bases spanning the gap. Per germline, CDR1 MGHRA and CDR2 YSYEKL. CDR3 length equals 15 residues.

This TCR was sampled from a human donor in a cohort sampled during active COVID-19. The V and J genes are TRBV4-1 and TRBJ2-7, with D possibly matching TRBD1 (6 bases). The sequencing input was peripheral blood. The CDR3 DNA sequence: TGCGCCAGCAGCCGCATGGACAGCCCGTCCTACGAGCAGTACTTC. Translated, it gives CASSRMDSPSYEQYF.